One and the same sample provided the 14 T cell receptor beta chains below, sequenced in a study of siplizumab effects on memory and regulatory T cells. Some clones are missing from TCRdb's copy, which holds only in-frame ones; the method was immunoSEQ multiplex PCR. The profile shows 80,000 to 130,000 clones, roughly 94% of them singletons. Material: Tregs sorted from blood. The receptors were gathered from a human donor in good health.

This clone was found once. The V gene is TRBV18, the J gene TRBJ1-1, with 7 bases fitting TRBD1. The CDR3 spans 15 residues. After removal of 0 bases from V and 8 bases from J, the junction contained 9 bases not matched to a gene. CDR1 is KGHSH, CDR2 LQKENI, per germline. CDR3 sequence: CASSPPIGGGFEAFF. The CDR3 DNA reads as TGTGCCAGCTCACCACCGATAGGGGGCGGGTTCGAAGCTTTCTTT.

The rearrangement joins TRBV6-5 to TRBJ1-4; D might be TRBD1 (5 bases). V dropped 0 bases and J dropped 4 bases, with 9 bases sitting between them. Per the germline V gene, CDR1 is MNHEY and CDR2 is SVGAGI. This CDR3 is 15 amino acids long. In nucleotides, the CDR3 is TGTGCCAGCAGTTACTCGGGGCAGCGTAATGAAAAACTGTTTTTT. It codes for CASSYSGQRNEKLFF.

This chain uses TRBV7-9 with TRBJ1-2; D might be TRBD1 (5 bases). The CDR3 spans 12 residues. The germline gives CDR1 SEHNR, CDR2 FQNEAQ (reference sequence). The germline V and J ends were trimmed by 1 base and 10 bases, with 10 bases remaining between them. CDR3 residues: CASSLEVDNYTF. The CDR3 DNA sequence: TGTGCCAGCAGCTTAGAAGTGGACAACTACACCTTC.

The chain joins TRBV5-1 to TRBJ2-3, with D maybe TRBD1 (6 bases). This CDR3 contains 16 residues. Per the germline V gene, CDR1 is SGHRS and CDR2 is YFSETQ. The V end was cut by 2 bases, the J end by 1 base, with 14 bases between. The CDR3 DNA follows: TGCGCCAGCAGCTTCTACGGGGCAGGGGGCACAGATACGCAGTATTTT. Translated, it gives CASSFYGAGGTDTQYF.

V is TRBV18 and J is TRBJ2-5; the D is unclear. The germline V gene has CDR1 KGHSH and CDR2 LQKENI. The CDR3 totals 11 residues. Trimming removed 5 bases from V and 4 bases from J, with 5 bases in between. The CDR3 bases are TGTGCCAGCTCATCTGTAGAGACCCAGTACTTC. Amino acid sequence: CASSSVETQYF.

The chain combines TRBV15 with TRBJ1-4; the match to TRBD1 covers 9 bases. Trimming took 7 bases from V and 4 from J; bases not matched to a gene: 4. The germline V gene encodes CDR1 LNHNV and CDR2 YYDKDF (reference sequence). The CDR3 contains 14 residues. CDR3 DNA sequence: TGTGCCACCACCTTGGACAGGGGTAATGAAAAACTGTTTTTT. Translating it yields CATTLDRGNEKLFF.

The J gene is TRBJ2-1, the V gene TRBV25-1; D possibly uses TRBD1 or TRBD2 (6 bases each). From germline, CDR1 is MGHDK and CDR2 SYGVNS. The CDR3 consists of 15 residues. Trimming cost V 5 bases and J 3 bases, with 14 bases left between them. The CDR3 here is CASSQEGGRYNEQFF. The CDR3 DNA sequence: TGTGCCAGCAGTCAAGAGGGGGGCCGCTACAATGAGCAGTTCTTC.

The chain uses TRBV12-5 and TRBJ2-7; D is unclear. Looked up from germline, CDR1 is LGHNT and CDR2 is FRNRAP. The CDR3 has 15 residues. V was trimmed by 5 bases and J by 3 bases, leaving 17 bases between them. The CDR3 nucleotides are TGTGCTAGTGGTCCTAAGGCAGGCGCAAACTACGAGCAGTACTTC. It is translated as CASGPKAGANYEQYF.

This chain connects TRBV4-2 to TRBJ2-3; TRBD2 agrees at 7 bases. This CDR3 is built from 16 residues. Germline V CDR1 and CDR2: LGHNA, YNFKEQ. V was pared by 2 bases and J by 6 bases, with 11 bases of the junction left unmatched. CDR3 sequence reads: CASSQRPRLALDTQYF. As DNA, the CDR3 is TGTGCCAGCAGCCAAAGGCCGAGACTAGCTTTGGATACGCAGTATTTT.

J is TRBJ2-4 and V is TRBV5-1; D remains unclear. The CDR3 runs to 16 residues. Germline V gene data show CDR1 as SGHRS and CDR2 as YFSETQ. The V gene lost 4 bases and the J gene lost 1 base, with 15 bases spanning the gap. The CDR3 sequence is CASSDWAHRAKNIQYF. CDR3 DNA: TGCGCCAGCAGCGATTGGGCCCACCGTGCCAAAAACATTCAGTACTTC. Looking up the rest from reference TRBV5-1 and TRBJ2-4 gives the full variable domain: KAGVTQTPRYLIKTRGQQVTLSCSPISGHRSVSWYQQTPGQGLQFLFEYFSETQRNKGNFPGRFSGRQFSNSRSEMNVSTLELGDSALYLCASSDWAHRAKNIQYFGAGTRLSVL.

The chain is built from TRBV14 and TRBJ2-7; D is unclear. Germline V lookup: CDR1 SGHDN, CDR2 FVKESK. The CDR3 is 13 residues long. Trimming took 1 base from V and 9 from J, leaving 13 bases between them. The CDR3 loop reads CASSQVVTSGQYF. DNA for the CDR3: TGTGCCAGCAGCCAAGTGGTTACATCTGGGCAGTACTTC.

This clone was picked up a small number of times. The chain employs TRBV28 and TRBJ2-7; 11 nucleotides line up with TRBD1. Germline-derived CDR1 and CDR2 are MDHEN and SYDVKM. After removal of 5 bases from V and 2 bases from J, the junction contained 5 bases not matched to a gene. CDR3 length: 15 residues. CDR3 in amino acids: CASSRVDRGPYEQYF. CDR3 sequence (DNA): TGTGCCAGCAGTCGAGTGGACAGGGGGCCCTACGAGCAGTACTTC. The entire variable domain, with the rest obtained from reference TRBV28 and TRBJ2-7, is as follows: DVKVTQSSRYLVKRTGEKVFLECVQDMDHENMFWYRQDPGLGLRLIYFSYDVKMKEKGDIPEGYSVSREKKERFSLILESASTNQTSMYLCASSRVDRGPYEQYFGPGTRLTVT.

The V gene is TRBV2, the J gene TRBJ1-2; D gene uncertain. V gave up 5 bases and J gave up 5 bases, with 9 bases separating them. Germline V CDR1 and CDR2: SNHLY, FYNNEI. The CDR3 runs 12 residues. The CDR3 nucleotides read TGTGCCAGCAGTCCCCTTTATTATGGCTACACCTTC. Its protein product is CASSPLYYGYTF. Full variable domain (rest looked up from reference TRBV2 and TRBJ1-2): EPEVTQTPSHQVTQMGQEVILRCVPISNHLYFYWYRQILGQKVEFLVSFYNNEISEKSEIFDDQFSVERPDGSNFTLKIRSTKLEDSAMYFCASSPLYYGYTFGSGTRLTVV.

This clone was picked up one time. The J gene is TRBJ2-3, the V gene TRBV6-5; D gene unclear. CDR3 length equals 15 residues. The ends were cut back, 5 bases at V and 0 bases at J, with 12 bases in the middle. Germline CDR1 MNHEY, CDR2 SVGAGI. The CDR3, as DNA: TGTGCCAGCAGTCGTAGCAAGAGGAGCACAGATACGCAGTATTTT. Protein product: CASSRSKRSTDTQYF.